This T cell receptor (beta chain) stems from a study of spatial heterogeneity in lung cancer. In the study overall: The donors were 70 or so patients with non-small cell lung cancer that was early-stage and untreated. A unique TCR and UMI combination showed up more than ten times in raw reads, on average. Findings of the study overall: Blood contained ubiquitous expanded tumor TCRs more at resection than at follow-up.

This clonotype appeared a few times. Antigen specificity is unknown. As to time point: blood at routine non-recurrence follow-up after resection. Researchers sequenced whole RNA taken from tumor, nontumor lung or frozen PBMC without sorting. Trimming pared 1 base from V and 2 bases from J, leaving 21 bases between. The germline V gene encodes CDR1 SGHTA and CDR2 FQGNSA. The CDR3 consists of 19 residues. Every cDNA TCR molecule received its own unique molecular identifier. TCRdb used MiXCR to reprocess the 5' RACE reads, holding one entry per CDR3 protein. The sample yields 95,000 to 130,000 distinct CDR3 sequences, more than 10% seen once.

The gene calls are TRBV7-2 and TRBJ2-1; D not resolved. The specimen was PBMCs, collected at follow-up. This sequence originates from a male donor with early-stage non-small cell lung cancer. The CDR3 here is CASSLGLPLLTKTYNEQFF. The DNA of the CDR3 is TGTGCCAGCAGCTTAGGCCTCCCGCTGTTAACAAAGACCTACAATGAGCAGTTCTTC. The complete variable domain, with remaining parts taken from reference TRBV7-2 and TRBJ2-1, reads GAGVSQSPSNKVTEKGKDVELRCDPISGHTALYWYRQSLGQGLEFLIYFQGNSAPDKSGLPSDRFSAERTGGSVSTLTIQRTQQEDSAVYLCASSLGLPLLTKTYNEQFFGPGTRLTVL.